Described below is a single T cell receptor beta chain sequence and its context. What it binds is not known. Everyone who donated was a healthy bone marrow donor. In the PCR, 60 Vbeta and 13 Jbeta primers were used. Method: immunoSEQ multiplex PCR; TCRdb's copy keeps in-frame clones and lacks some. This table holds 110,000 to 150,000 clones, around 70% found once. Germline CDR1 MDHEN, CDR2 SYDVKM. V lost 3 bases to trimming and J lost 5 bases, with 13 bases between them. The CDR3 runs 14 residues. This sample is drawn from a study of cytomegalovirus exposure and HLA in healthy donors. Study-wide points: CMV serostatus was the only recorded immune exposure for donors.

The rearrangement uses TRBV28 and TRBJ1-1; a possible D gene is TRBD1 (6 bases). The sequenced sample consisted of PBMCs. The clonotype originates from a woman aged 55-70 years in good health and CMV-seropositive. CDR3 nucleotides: TGTGCCAGCAGTTTCAGGTTCAGGGGTACTGAAGCTTTCTTT. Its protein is CASSFRFRGTEAFF. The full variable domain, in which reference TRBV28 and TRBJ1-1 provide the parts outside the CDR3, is DVKVTQSSRYLVKRTGEKVFLECVQDMDHENMFWYRQDPGLGLRLIYFSYDVKMKEKGDIPEGYSVSREKKERFSLILESASTNQTSMYLCASSFRFRGTEAFFGQGTRLTVV.